The T cell receptor beta chain under discussion was sequenced for a study of CD8 T cells in Susac syndrome. Study findings and constraints: Individuals included in the TCR sequencing and HLA analysis were acknowledged by the study to be relatively few in number.

Random hexamers were used to reverse transcribe the RNA input (about 0.5 to 1 ug). Amplification of TCR beta CDR3 was carried out by immunoSEQ multiplex PCR, which covered 54 Vbeta and 13 Jbeta segments. TCRdb reprocessed the immunoSEQ multiplex PCR reads via MiXCR and lists one record per CDR3 protein. Of 180,000 or so distinct CDR3 sequences in the sample, more than 90% were seen once. V shed 0 bases and J shed 7 bases, with 16 bases lying between them. Germline V gives CDR1 DFQATT, CDR2 SNEGSKA (reference sequence). This CDR3 has 14 residues. Points on this clonotype: Its antigen is not known.

This sequence originates from a human donor in good health. The sequenced sample was CD4+ T cells from PBMCs. The rearrangement uses TRBV20-1 and TRBJ2-7, with D perhaps TRBD2 (7 bases). Here the CDR3 DNA reads TGCAGTGCTAGAGATCCGGGGGGCCCTGGGGAGCAGTACTTC. Its protein product is CSARDPGGPGEQYF.